The 25 T cell receptor beta chains below all came from one sample that was sequenced in a study of blood T cell repertoires in COVID-19. Libraries were prepared by immunoSEQ multiplex PCR; TCRdb keeps only in-frame clonotypes and omits some of them. The table records fewer than 110,000 clones, about nine tenths of them present only once. Sequencing was done on a sample of peripheral blood. The receptors stem from a woman of 80 years or more in a cohort sampled during active COVID-19.

The chain uses TRBV28 and TRBJ2-7; the D is unclear. The length of the CDR3 is 15 residues. From germline, CDR1 is MDHEN and CDR2 SYDVKM. Trimming removed 1 base at V and 1 base at J, with 11 bases between. CDR3: CASSLSRSGSYEQYF. Written as DNA, the CDR3 is TGTGCCAGCAGTTTATCAAGGTCAGGATCCTACGAGCAGTACTTC.

The chain recombines TRBV5-5 with TRBJ1-2, with a tentative D call TRBD1 (6 bases). Trimming took off 0 bases at V and 5 bases at J, with 11 bases between the two ends. Germline lookup yields CDR1 SGHKS and CDR2 YYEKEE (reference sequence). CDR3 length: 14 amino acids. CDR3 in DNA: TGTGCCAGCAGCTTGGATACAGGGTTATATGGCTACACCTTC. It specifies CASSLDTGLYGYTF.

The rearrangement links TRBV9 to TRBJ2-7, with D possibly matching TRBD1 (5 bases). Trimming removed 3 bases from V and 2 bases from J, with 15 bases in between. In germline, CDR1 is SGDLS, CDR2 YYNGEE. This CDR3 spans 15 amino acids. The CDR3 sequence is CASSDRTLPPYEQYF. DNA for the CDR3: TGTGCCAGCAGCGACCGGACATTACCGCCCTACGAGCAGTACTTC.

The chain joins TRBV6-5 to TRBJ2-1; maybe TRBD1 (5 bases). V was clipped by 6 bases and J by 6 bases, with 12 bases between them. The CDR3 spans 13 residues. Germline CDR1 MNHEY, CDR2 SVGAGI. The CDR3 DNA reads TGTGCCAGCAGGATCACAGGTGGCAATGAGCAGTTCTTC. This codes for CASRITGGNEQFF.

Comment on this clone: The sample has other DNA sequences that encode this CDR3 too. The chain carries TRBV7-3 and TRBJ2-1, with D perhaps matching TRBD2 (6 bases). The CDR3 spans 14 residues. Trimming removed 6 bases at V and 7 bases at J, with 16 bases between. Germline V gives CDR1 SGHTA, CDR2 FQGTGA. CDR3 in amino acids: CASSLGGRVNEQFF. CDR3 DNA sequence: TGTGCCAGCAGTTTGGGAGGCAGGGTAAATGAGCAGTTCTTC.

This rearrangement joins TRBV20-1 to TRBJ1-1; D gene unclear. Deletions cut 5 bases from V and 1 base from J, with 5 bases between. The germline V gene encodes CDR1 DFQATT and CDR2 SNEGSKA (reference sequence). CDR3 length equals 11 residues. CDR3 in amino acids: CSAPGNTEAFF. The CDR3 DNA sequence: TGCAGTGCTCCCGGGAACACTGAAGCTTTCTTT.

The chain couples TRBV6-1 to TRBJ2-6; 12 nucleotides align to TRBD1. The junction had 12 bases not matched to a gene; V was cut back by 0 bases and J by 0 bases. Germline-derived CDR1 and CDR2 are MNHNS and SASEGT. CDR3 length: 22 amino acids. The CDR3 reads CASSEAPIGTGGTLSGANVLTF. CDR3 nucleotide sequence: TGTGCCAGCAGTGAAGCACCAATTGGGACAGGGGGCACCCTCTCTGGGGCCAACGTCCTGACTTTC.

The chain joins TRBV6-6 to TRBJ1-1; D gene unclear. CDR3 length: 17 amino acids. Trimming took 5 bases from V and 0 from J, leaving 19 bases between them. Germline V CDR1 and CDR2: MNHNY, SVGAGI (reference sequence). Written as DNA, the CDR3 is TGTGCCAGCAGTCCCTTGAGGAGGTCGCTTATGAACACTGAAGCTTTCTTT. Translation: CASSPLRRSLMNTEAFF.

CDR3 nucleotides: TGTGCCAGTAGCCTCATGAGCGGGAGTGGGGATACGCAGTATTTT. This encodes CASSLMSGSGDTQYF. J is TRBJ2-3 and V is TRBV19; 8 bases map to TRBD2. The CDR3 is made up of 15 amino acids. V lost 6 bases, J lost 6 bases, and 11 bases stayed unmatched. The germline CDR1 and CDR2 sequences are LNHDA and SQIVND (reference sequence). Combining the CDR3 with reference TRBV19 and TRBJ2-3 gives the whole variable domain DGGITQSPKYLFRKEGQNVTLSCEQNLNHDAMYWYRQDPGQGLRLIYYSQIVNDFQKGDIAEGYSVSREKKESFPLTVTSAQKNPTAFYLCASSLMSGSGDTQYFGPGTRLTVL.

The J gene is TRBJ2-5, the V gene TRBV4-1; 8 bases agree with TRBD1. With 0 bases clipped from V and 3 bases from J, the junction kept 9 bases outside the gene matches. CDR1 is MGHRA, CDR2 YSYEKL, per germline. The length of the CDR3 is 17 residues. The CDR3, as DNA: TGCGCCAGCAGCCAAGATTTCCTCAGGGGGCTTAAAGAGACCCAGTACTTC. Its translation: CASSQDFLRGLKETQYF.

The chain has TRBV3-1 (or the pseudogene TRBV3-2) and TRBJ1-5, with D perhaps matching TRBD1 (5 bases). Looked up from germline, CDR1 is LGHDT and CDR2 is YNNKEL (reference sequence). The CDR3 runs 16 residues. Trimming removed 2 bases from V and 3 bases from J, with 14 bases in between. The CDR3 is CASSQRGRGTNQPQHF. The CDR3 bases are TGTGCCAGCAGCCAAAGGGGTCGGGGGACCAATCAGCCCCAGCATTTT.

The chain carries TRBV2 and TRBJ1-2; D perhaps matches TRBD1 (5 bases). Germline V CDR1 and CDR2: SNHLY, FYNNEI. The CDR3 runs 14 residues. Deletions cut 4 bases from V and 2 bases from J, with 11 bases between. CDR3 nucleotides: TGTGCCAGCAGTGTGGGCAGGGCCAACTATGGCTACACCTTC. This gives the protein CASSVGRANYGYTF.

The rearrangement uses TRBV15 and TRBJ2-5; 7 positions agree with TRBD1. Trimming removed 0 bases from V and 2 bases from J; junction bases left unmatched: 6. Germline V CDR1 and CDR2: LNHNV, YYDKDF (reference sequence). The CDR3 is made up of 16 amino acids. CDR3 residues: CATSRDPTGVQETQYF. In nucleotides, the CDR3 is TGTGCCACCAGCAGAGATCCTACAGGGGTTCAAGAGACCCAGTACTTC.

The chain is built from TRBV6-5 and TRBJ2-3; no clear D. This CDR3 region has 12 residues. V was pared by 7 bases and J by 0 bases, with 5 bases between. The germline V gene has CDR1 MNHEY and CDR2 SVGAGI. The CDR3 loop is CASTLSTDTQYF. The CDR3 coding sequence is TGTGCCAGCACACTGAGCACAGATACGCAGTATTTT.

This sequence joins TRBV3-1 (or the pseudogene TRBV3-2) and TRBJ1-1; D unresolved. Trimming removed 2 bases from V and 1 base from J, with 11 bases in between. This CDR3 has 15 amino acids. Germline assignment: CDR1 LGHDT and CDR2 YNNKEL (reference sequence). The DNA for the CDR3 is TGTGCCAGCAGCCAATTTTTATCGGGGAACACTGAAGCTTTCTTT. It is translated as CASSQFLSGNTEAFF.

This chain links TRBV3-1 (or the pseudogene TRBV3-2) with TRBJ2-3, with D possibly being TRBD2 (7 bases). Germline loops: CDR1 LGHDT, CDR2 YNNKEL (reference sequence). This CDR3 has 16 residues. V lost 3 bases and J 5 bases, leaving 18 bases between the germline ends. The CDR3 region is CASSHSSAGALDTQYF. CDR3 bases: TGTGCCAGCAGCCATAGCTCGGCGGGGGCCTTAGATACGCAGTATTTT.

The chain has TRBV7-2 and TRBJ2-7, with D unclear. Germline CDR1 reads SGHTA; CDR2 reads FQGNSA. The CDR3 is 14 residues long. Trimming stripped 4 bases from V and 3 bases from J, with 13 bases between. The CDR3: CASSWSKEGYEQYF. The CDR3 nucleotides are TGTGCCAGCAGCTGGAGCAAGGAAGGCTACGAGCAGTACTTC. The full variable domain, its missing parts supplied by reference TRBV7-2 and TRBJ2-7, is GAGVSQSPSNKVTEKGKDVELRCDPISGHTALYWYRQSLGQGLEFLIYFQGNSAPDKSGLPSDRFSAERTGGSVSTLTIQRTQQEDSAVYLCASSWSKEGYEQYFGPGTRLTVT.

The chain recombines TRBV5-1 with TRBJ2-6, with no clear D. V gave up 4 bases and J gave up 0 bases, with 11 bases separating them. CDR3 length: 16 amino acids. Germline V gene sequence: CDR1 SGHRS, CDR2 YFSETQ. The CDR3 protein is CASSQLTGSGANVLTF. In nucleotides, the CDR3 is TGCGCCAGCAGCCAACTGACTGGCTCTGGGGCCAACGTCCTGACTTTC.

The CDR3 nucleotides read TGTGCCAGCAGCTTAGTGACTAGGGCCTCACCCCTCCACTTT. Its translation: CASSLVTRASPLHF. The chain carries TRBV7-2 and TRBJ1-6; D gene unclear. This CDR3 has 14 residues. Germline lookup yields CDR1 SGHTA and CDR2 FQGNSA. The V gene lost 1 base and the J gene lost 10 bases, with 11 bases spanning the gap.

This rearrangement joins TRBV27 to TRBJ2-1; 11 bases fit TRBD2. CDR1 and CDR2 from the germline V gene are MNHEY and SMNVEV (reference sequence). The CDR3 length is 16 residues. V dropped 4 bases and J dropped 9; count of bases not matched to a gene: 11. The DNA of the CDR3 is TGTGCCAGCAGTTACGGGACTAGCGGAGGTCGAGGTGAGCAGTTCTTC. This sequence encodes CASSYGTSGGRGEQFF.

The chain joins TRBV30 to TRBJ2-1; D is undetermined. Trimming pared 2 bases from V and 6 bases from J, leaving 14 bases between. The germline V gene has CDR1 GTSNPN and CDR2 SVGIG (reference sequence). The CDR3 is 14 residues long. CDR3 coding DNA: TGTGCCTGGAGTAAAGGTGGCGGATTCAATGAGCAGTTCTTC. Residues: CAWSKGGGFNEQFF. Combining the CDR3 with reference TRBV30 and TRBJ2-1 gives the whole variable domain SQTIHQWPATLVQPVGSPLSLECTVEGTSNPNLYWYRQAAGRGLQLLFYSVGIGQISSEVPQNLSASRPQDRQFILSSKKLLLSDSGFYLCAWSKGGGFNEQFFGPGTRLTVL.

This chain connects TRBV30 to TRBJ2-1; 8 bases line up with TRBD2. The CDR3 loop spans 16 amino acids. Per germline, CDR1 GTSNPN and CDR2 SVGIG (reference sequence). After removal of 4 bases from V and 5 bases from J, the junction contained 13 bases not matched to a gene. CDR3 protein: CAWKPLAGWTHNEQFF. CDR3 nucleotide sequence: TGTGCCTGGAAACCCTTAGCGGGGTGGACCCACAATGAGCAGTTCTTC.

The chain uses TRBV10-3 and TRBJ1-2; tentatively, D is TRBD1 (6 bases). This CDR3 region has 15 residues. Trimming took 2 bases from V and 8 from J, leaving 18 bases between them. Germline V gives CDR1 ENHRY, CDR2 SYGVKD. The CDR3 spells CAISEHGGREEGYTF. The DNA for the CDR3 is TGTGCCATCAGTGAGCACGGGGGGCGCGAAGAAGGCTACACCTTC.

The chain couples TRBV4-2 to TRBJ2-1, with a tentative D call TRBD2 (5 bases). The ends were cut back, 1 base at V and 3 bases at J, with 10 bases in the middle. The CDR3 is 15 residues long. Germline CDR1 is LGHNA and CDR2 is YNFKEQ. CDR3 amino acids: CASSQGRDLYNEQFF. As DNA, the CDR3 is TGTGCCAGCAGCCAAGGTCGGGATCTCTACAATGAGCAGTTCTTC.

DNA of the CDR3: TGTGCCAGCAGTTACTCGGAGGGCCTTAAATCCTACGAGCAGTACTTC. This gives the protein CASSYSEGLKSYEQYF. The chain joins TRBV6-7 to TRBJ2-7; a weak D match, TRBD2 (6 bases). TRBV6-7 is labeled an ORF, and its function is uncertain. V gave up 0 bases and J gave up 1 base, with 13 bases separating them. The CDR3 runs 16 residues.